This TCR beta chain was recovered during a study of shared clonotypes between healthy human individuals. Among the donors, all were Caucasian adults who lived in Nashville, Tennessee. Deep was the level used in running the assay. The protocol was immunoSEQ multiplex PCR, while the TCRdb copy is restricted to in-frame clones and leaves out a portion. Among about 990,000 clones listed, more than 75% were seen once. Looked up from germline, CDR1 is MDHEN and CDR2 is SYDVKM. The CDR3 spans 17 residues. Trimming took off 5 bases at V and 7 bases at J, with 26 bases between the two ends. Sequencing was done on a sample of memory CD4+ T cells from PBMCs. Subset: CD45RA-negative fraction. The chain links TRBV28 to TRBJ1-2, with D tentatively TRBD1 (5 bases). This clonotype was sampled from a man aged 18 to 30 in good health. Some clones in this sample may be carry-over from other donors' samples. The CDR3 loop is CASSHRQQRWPAGGYTF. The CDR3 DNA follows: TGTGCCAGCAGTCATAGACAGCAAAGGTGGCCAGCCGGTGGCTACACCTTC.